The present TCR beta chain was sequenced within a study of T cell responses to AZD1222 COVID-19 vaccine (dated by TCRdb to about 2021). Background for the entire study: A total of over 230 trial participants underwent TCR sequencing, of whom 200 to 220 had received two doses of AZD1222 and around 26 had received two doses of the MenACWY control vaccine. Trial participants were enrolled by age into 18-55, 56-69 and 70-plus year subgroups, with around 140, 26 and 57 TCR-sequenced participants respectively. General study outcomes and caveats: Because no day 14 peak-response samples were available, repertoires were characterized only after the peak T cell response. Spike-specific TCR breadth and depth rose significantly after two AZD1222 doses compared with day 0 and with MenACWY recipients. Participants were mostly white British and included more females than males, and it was suggested by the authors that clonal diversity may have been underestimated. In the small 56-69-year group, the increase in depth fell short of significance, most likely because of low power. Conclusions about previously exposed vaccinees were limited because only six or seven AZD1222 recipients were SARS-CoV-2 seropositive at baseline. Epitopes outside the regions mutated in the B.1.351 and B.1.1.7 variants were reportedly recognized by nearly half of the unique spike-specific TCRs. Vaccine-associated CD4 TCRs spanned the whole spike protein, with dominant responses in regions 160-218 and 743-854.

The CDR3 regions of human TCRbeta chains were analyzed by immunosequencing. As for how the authors treated the data: TCRs in the repertoires were compared against a reference library of SARS-CoV-2-specific TCRs that had been generated with the MIRA antigen-specificity platform. Breadth was defined as the fraction of unique TCRs that were SARS-CoV-2-associated. Depth was defined as the fraction of total T cells that were SARS-CoV-2-associated. Using the MIRA data, each spike-specific TCR was assigned both to the spike region to which the TCR was reactive and to a CD4 or CD8 class. Log10-transformed breadth and depth values were compared by one-way ANOVA with Sidak's multiple comparisons tests. Imported from immuneACCESS, the table was reduced by TCRdb to in-frame sequences with V and J called. These copies leave out some clones; in studies compared against another copy, an unresolved V gene accounts for under half, and the cause of the remainder is not known. V and J calls plus clone size are reproduced from that table; the DNA served to infer D and trimming. This sample holds 100,000 to 150,000 clones; roughly nine tenths were observed only once. The top ten clonotypes cover approximately 2.9% of the sample.

Counted from cysteine to phenylalanine, this CDR3 has 13 amino acids. The retained sequence is limited to the CDR3, 39 bases, with the frame set at the first base. Taken from the germline V gene, the CDR1 and CDR2 loops are MGHDK and SYGVNS. Trimming removed 8 bases from V and 1 base from J, leaving 11 bases between the germline ends. This specimen's time point label, per the study, means: about 28 days (+/-7) after the second vaccine dose. AZD1222 recipients given second doses at about 4 weeks or at about 12 weeks were pooled, since spike-specific TCR depth and breadth were not found to differ between the two schedules. Vaccinee samples came from UK trials COV001 and COV002, including a single-blind randomized controlled phase 2/3 trial of AZD1222 (ChAdOx1 nCoV-19) in healthy adults. For TCRbeta chain sequencing, PBMC samples from trial participants were taken at day 0 and at day 28 after the second dose.

Details on this clone: Its antigen specificity is not known. Within one base of it there is no much larger clone, and no base qualities were kept.

This clonotype was sampled from an adult who received the AZD1222 COVID-19 vaccine. The sample was peripheral blood, taken 28 days after the second AZD1222 dose. The sequence joins TRBV25-1 to TRBJ1-1; the D segment cannot be called with confidence. In nucleotide form, the sequence is TGTGCCAGCCTGGGAACACCGAACACTGAAGCTTTCTTT. It translates as CASLGTPNTEAFF. This CDR3, with the reference TRBV25-1 and TRBJ1-1 proteins standing in past its ends, gives the full variable domain EADIYQTPRYLVIGTGKKITLECSQTMGHDKMYWYQQDPGMELHLIHYSYGVNSTEKGDLSSESTVSRIRTEHFPLTLESARPSHTSQYLCASLGTPNTEAFFGQGTRLTVV.